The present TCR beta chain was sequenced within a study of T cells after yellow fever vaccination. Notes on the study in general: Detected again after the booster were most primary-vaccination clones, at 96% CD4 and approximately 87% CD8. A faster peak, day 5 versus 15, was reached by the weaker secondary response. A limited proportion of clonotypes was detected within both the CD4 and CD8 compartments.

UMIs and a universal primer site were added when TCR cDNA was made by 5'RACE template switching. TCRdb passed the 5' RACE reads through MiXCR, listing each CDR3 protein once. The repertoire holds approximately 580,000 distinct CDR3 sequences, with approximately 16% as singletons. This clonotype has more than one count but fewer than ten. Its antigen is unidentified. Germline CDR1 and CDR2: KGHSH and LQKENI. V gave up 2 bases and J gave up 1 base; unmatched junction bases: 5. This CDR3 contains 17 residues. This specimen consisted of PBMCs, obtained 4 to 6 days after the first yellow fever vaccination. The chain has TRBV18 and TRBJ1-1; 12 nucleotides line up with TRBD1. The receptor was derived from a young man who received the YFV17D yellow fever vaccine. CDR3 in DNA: TGTGCCAGCTCACCAGGGACAGGGGGCCTAAGGAACACTGAAGCTTTCTTT. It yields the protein CASSPGTGGLRNTEAFF.